The 24 T cell receptor beta chains listed next were all sequenced from one sample in a study of blood T cell repertoires in COVID-19. Assay used: immunoSEQ multiplex PCR; TCRdb lists only in-frame clones, some missing. Of about 430,000 clones in the sample, 70% to 90% are singletons; the top ten hold less than 1.5%. Sample: PBMCs or T cells enriched from blood (not recorded which). These receptors all stem from a woman aged 18-29 years who had been exposed to COVID-19.

The CDR3 sequence: CASSYSRQNQPQHF. For the CDR3, the DNA is TGTGCCAGCAGTTACTCGAGACAGAATCAGCCCCAGCATTTT. The V and J genes are TRBV6-5 and TRBJ1-5; a possible D gene is TRBD1 (5 bases). The CDR3 sequence is 14 residues long. The germline CDR1 and CDR2 sequences are MNHEY and SVGAGI. V was trimmed by 0 bases and J by 4 bases, leaving 7 bases between them.

The chain has TRBV5-5 and TRBJ1-2, with 7 bases that match TRBD1. The CDR3 spans 14 residues. CDR1 is SGHKS and CDR2 is YYEKEE in the germline V gene (reference sequence). V was pared by 3 bases and J by 7 bases, with 9 bases of the junction left unmatched. The CDR3 nucleotides are TGTGCCAGCAGCTGGGACAGTGACTTGAGTGGCTACACCTTC. As protein: CASSWDSDLSGYTF.

The rearrangement uses TRBV19 and TRBJ2-6; weak D call: TRBD2 (6 bases). Germline V gene data show CDR1 as LNHDA and CDR2 as SQIVND (reference sequence). The CDR3 length is 16 residues. Trimming removed 3 bases from V and 2 bases from J, with 11 bases in between. CDR3: CASSILREAGANVLTF. In DNA, the CDR3 is TGTGCCAGTAGTATCCTCAGGGAGGCTGGGGCCAACGTCCTGACTTTC.

V is TRBV28 and J is TRBJ1-2; weak D call: TRBD1 (5 bases). The CDR3 is 13 amino acids. Germline assignment: CDR1 MDHEN and CDR2 SYDVKM. V dropped 5 bases and J dropped 2 bases, with 9 bases sitting between them. CDR3 nucleotides: TGTGCCAGCAGTCGGGGGGGGAACTATGGCTACACCTTC. It specifies CASSRGGNYGYTF.

CDR3 in amino acids: CASSQRNWATENIQYF. Here the CDR3 DNA reads TGCGCCAGCAGCCAAAGGAATTGGGCTACGGAAAACATTCAGTACTTC. The chain has TRBV4-3 and TRBJ2-4; D uncertain. Trimming left V 2 bases short and J 5 bases short, with 16 bases between. The CDR3 has 16 amino acids. CDR1 is LGHNA and CDR2 is YSLEER in the germline V gene.

The CDR3 spells CASSQVQGSIETQYF. CDR3 bases: TGTGCCAGCAGCCAAGTACAGGGGAGTATAGAGACCCAGTACTTC. The genes are TRBV4-2 and TRBJ2-5; 7 positions match TRBD1. The germline V gene encodes CDR1 LGHNA and CDR2 YNFKEQ. This CDR3 spans 15 amino acids. V trimming: 1 base; J trimming: 4 bases; junction bases outside the gene matches: 6.

This sequence joins TRBV5-1 and TRBJ2-3; possibly TRBD2 for D (7 bases). Trimming pared 0 bases from V and 6 bases from J, leaving 14 bases between. The CDR3 covers 15 residues. Germline assignment: CDR1 SGHRS and CDR2 YFSETQ. As DNA, the CDR3 is TGCGCCAGCAGCTTGGCGGGGGGCAATGGCGATACGCAGTATTTT. Amino acid sequence: CASSLAGGNGDTQYF.

The rearrangement joins TRBV5-1 to TRBJ2-1, with TRBD1 matching 8 bases. The J segment lost 7 bases and the V segment lost 4 bases, leaving 10 bases of the junction unmatched. The CDR3 has 15 residues. CDR1 is SGHRS, CDR2 YFSETQ, per germline. CDR3 region: CASSPQGAQVNEQFF. CDR3 in DNA: TGCGCCAGCAGCCCCCAGGGGGCGCAGGTGAATGAGCAGTTCTTC.

This clone was seen a handful of times. V usage is TRBV5-6 and J usage is TRBJ1-6; 10 bases match TRBD1. With 0 bases clipped from V and 9 bases from J, the junction kept 0 bases outside the gene matches. Germline V gene data show CDR1 as SGHDT and CDR2 as YYEEEE. There are 14 residues in the CDR3. CDR3 sequence: CASSLGQGASPLHF. The CDR3 DNA is TGTGCCAGCAGCTTGGGACAGGGGGCTTCACCCCTCCACTTT.

The rearrangement joins TRBV7-9 to TRBJ1-2; 8 nucleotides match TRBD1. This CDR3 is 13 amino acids long. Germline V gene data show CDR1 as SEHNR and CDR2 as FQNEAQ (reference sequence). V was pared by 6 bases and J by 8 bases, with 8 bases of the junction left unmatched. CDR3 region: CASSPTGGEGYTF. Written as DNA, the CDR3 is TGTGCCAGCAGTCCTACAGGGGGAGAGGGCTACACCTTC.

The chain carries TRBV10-1 and TRBJ2-2; 11 bases align to TRBD2. The CDR3 has 16 residues. In germline, CDR1 is WNHNN, CDR2 SYGVQD (reference sequence). Germline trimming cut 2 bases from V and 4 bases from J; bases unmatched to any gene: 3. The CDR3 DNA follows: TGCGCCAGCAGTGAGCACCTAGCGGGAGGCACCGGGGAGCTGTTTTTT. Translation: CASSEHLAGGTGELFF.

The chain uses TRBV11-2 and TRBJ2-6, with 7 bases matching TRBD1. This CDR3 is 18 amino acids long. V gave up 5 bases and J gave up 1 base; unmatched junction bases: 11. The germline gives CDR1 SGHAT, CDR2 FQNNGV. CDR3 nucleotide sequence: TGTGCCAGCAGCCTCTGGGGCCAGGGGGAATCTGGGGCCAACGTCCTGACTTTC. It specifies CASSLWGQGESGANVLTF. Together with reference TRBV11-2 and TRBJ2-6, the CDR3 gives the full variable domain: EAGVAQSPRYKIIEKRQSVAFWCNPISGHATLYWYQQILGQGPKLLIQFQNNGVVDDSQLPKDRFSAERLKGVDSTLKIQPAKLEDSAVYLCASSLWGQGESGANVLTFGAGSRLTVL.

In this sample, this clone turned up a few times. The chain couples TRBV15 to TRBJ2-7, with TRBD2 identical over 11 bases. Unmatched junction bases numbered 3, after V lost 4 bases and J lost 1 base. CDR3 length: 15 residues. Germline CDR1 LNHNV, CDR2 YYDKDF (reference sequence). The CDR3 sequence is CATSTGTSGSYEQYF. For the CDR3, the DNA is TGTGCCACCAGCACCGGGACTAGCGGTTCCTACGAGCAGTACTTC.

The chain employs TRBV11-2 and TRBJ1-6; TRBD1 might be the D (6 bases). Germline V gene data show CDR1 as SGHAT and CDR2 as FQNNGV. The CDR3 covers 14 residues. V shed 2 bases and J shed 9 bases, with 11 bases lying between them. CDR3 residues: CASSLYTGTSPLHF. CDR3 bases: TGTGCCAGCAGCTTATATACAGGGACTTCACCCCTCCACTTT.

V and J are TRBV7-9 and TRBJ2-7; 8 bases map to TRBD1. This CDR3 is built from 17 residues. The germline CDR1 and CDR2 sequences are SEHNR and FQNEAQ (reference sequence). Germline trimming cut 5 bases from V and 4 bases from J; bases unmatched to any gene: 16. For the CDR3, the DNA is TGTGCCAGCAGCGCAACCAGTTCCAGGGGGCCTGTTTACGAGCAGTACTTC. It encodes CASSATSSRGPVYEQYF.

The chain combines TRBV3-1 (or the pseudogene TRBV3-2) with TRBJ2-7; tentatively, D is TRBD1 (6 bases). The CDR3 is 12 residues long. V was trimmed by 1 base and J by 12 bases, leaving 13 bases between them. Germline V gene data show CDR1 as LGHDT and CDR2 as YNNKEL (reference sequence). This CDR3 reads CASSQAVQGLYF. The CDR3 DNA reads TGTGCCAGCAGCCAAGCTGTACAGGGTCTGTACTTC.

The J gene is TRBJ1-5, the V gene TRBV28; 7 nucleotides align to TRBD1. Per the germline V gene, CDR1 is MDHEN and CDR2 is SYDVKM. Trimming took 7 bases from V and 0 from J; bases not matched to a gene: 6. There are 15 residues in the CDR3. CDR3 nucleotide sequence: TGTGCCAGCAAGCGAGGGACAGATAGCAATCAGCCCCAGCATTTT. This sequence encodes CASKRGTDSNQPQHF.

The gene calls are TRBV25-1 and TRBJ2-3, with 10 bases lining up with TRBD1. This CDR3 has 17 amino acids. Unmatched junction bases numbered 11, after V lost 2 bases and J lost 6 bases. In germline, CDR1 is MGHDK, CDR2 SYGVNS. CDR3 DNA: TGTGCCAGCAGTGAACCCCCCTCGGGACAGGGGAAGGATACGCAGTATTTT. Its translation is CASSEPPSGQGKDTQYF.

The chain is built from TRBV2 and TRBJ2-7; 8 bases match TRBD2. Losses at the gene ends were 7 bases for V and 2 bases for J; bases not matched to a gene: 13. CDR3 size: 16 residues. Germline V gives CDR1 SNHLY, CDR2 FYNNEI. For the CDR3, the DNA is TGTGCCAGCATTTGGGTTTTAGCGGGGAAAACCTACGAGCAGTACTTC. Its protein is CASIWVLAGKTYEQYF.

V and J are TRBV4-3 and TRBJ2-2; TRBD2 might be the D (5 bases). The CDR3 contains 14 residues. In germline, CDR1 is LGHNA, CDR2 YSLEER. V gave up 2 bases and J gave up 6 bases, with 10 bases separating them. The CDR3 nucleotides are TGCGCCAGCAGCCAACCGACGGGGTCCGGGGAGCTGTTTTTT. Translating it yields CASSQPTGSGELFF.

V usage is TRBV24-1 and J usage is TRBJ2-2; perhaps TRBD1 as D (8 bases). CDR1 and CDR2 from the germline V gene are KGHDR and SFDVKD. V was clipped by 4 bases and J by 6 bases, with 17 bases between them. This CDR3 is 16 amino acids long. The DNA for the CDR3 is TGTGCCACCAGTGACCAGGGGGCGGGAGTCTCCGGGGAGCTGTTTTTT. Residues: CATSDQGAGVSGELFF.

This clone was found a few times. V usage is TRBV28 and J usage is TRBJ2-7, with 11 bases identical to TRBD2. The CDR3 loop spans 15 amino acids. V lost 6 bases and J lost 1; bases outside the gene matches: 5. CDR1 and CDR2 from the germline V gene are MDHEN and SYDVKM. CDR3 nucleotides: TGTGCCAGCAGCAATAGCGGGAGGGGGTCCTACGAGCAGTACTTC. It specifies CASSNSGRGSYEQYF.

The CDR3 DNA reads TGTGCCAGTAGTATTGGGACAGGGGGAATCTACGAGCAGTACTTC. Translation: CASSIGTGGIYEQYF. The chain is built from TRBV19 and TRBJ2-7; 11 bases map to TRBD1. With 3 bases clipped from V and 3 bases from J, the junction kept 4 bases outside the gene matches. From germline, CDR1 is LNHDA and CDR2 SQIVND (reference sequence). The CDR3 contains 15 residues.

The rearrangement uses TRBV3-1 (or the pseudogene TRBV3-2) and TRBJ2-1, with D possibly TRBD2 on 7 matching bases. The V and J ends lost 0 bases and 4 bases respectively, with 13 bases between them. This CDR3 contains 16 residues. Germline lookup yields CDR1 LGHDT and CDR2 YNNKEL (reference sequence). The CDR3: CASSQDWRGGYNEQFF. The DNA for the CDR3 is TGTGCCAGCAGCCAAGATTGGAGGGGGGGGTACAATGAGCAGTTCTTC.